This T cell receptor (beta chain) was captured by sequencing in a study of shared clonotypes between healthy human individuals. Notes on this clone: Its antigen is unknown.

The assay was run at deep level. Sequencing was performed with immunoSEQ multiplex PCR; in TCRdb, only in-frame clones are kept and a portion is missing. Here the sample spans about 1 million clones, around 75% being singletons. V gave up 2 bases and J gave up 3 bases; unmatched junction bases: 4. The germline gives CDR1 MNHNY, CDR2 SVGAGI (reference sequence). The CDR3 has 15 amino acids. Study outcomes and limitations: The represented genetic and exposure-history diversity was limited by the small number of donors.

This receptor was taken from a man between 18 and 29 years old in good health. The sample comprised memory CD4+ T cells sorted from blood. The subset: CD45RA-negative fraction. The rearrangement uses TRBV6-6 and TRBJ1-1; 9 bases line up with TRBD1. CDR3 nucleotide sequence: TGTGCCAGCAGTTACCCCACAGGGGGCGACACTGAAGCTTTCTTT. This sequence encodes CASSYPTGGDTEAFF.